This T cell receptor (beta chain) was found in a study of shared clonotypes between healthy human individuals. The CDR3 runs 13 residues. V was pared by 2 bases and J by 1 base, with 5 bases between. The V gene's germline CDR1 is SNHLY and CDR2 FYNNEI. A word on this clone: Other DNA sequences in the same sample also yield this CDR3.

The data were produced by immunoSEQ multiplex PCR, yet TCRdb's version contains in-frame clones alone and is incomplete. The data contain 950,000 to 1,300,000 clones, roughly 80% of them singletons. The source is a man between 18 and 35 years old in good health. Material: memory CD4+ T cells sorted from blood. The subset was: CD45RA-negative fraction. V and J are TRBV2 and TRBJ1-1, with D unclear. CDR3 coding DNA: TGTGCCAGCAGTGAACGCAGGAACACTGAAGCTTTCTTT. Its translation: CASSERRNTEAFF.